This is a list of T cell receptor beta chains from one sample in a study of vaccination effects on CD4 cells after COVID-19. Their antigen targets remain unknown. Sequencing was performed with immunoSEQ multiplex PCR; in TCRdb, only in-frame clones are kept and a portion is missing. The sample yields tens of thousands of clones, around 73% seen once. Sequences were derived from CD4+ T cells from PBMCs cultured with HCoV-229E spike peptides, sampled after COVID-19 vaccination. The receptors were gathered from a human donor who received a COVID-19 vaccine. CDR3s include the opening cysteine and the closing phenylalanine or tryptophan. The size of a clone is reported for some rows only, either as once, few or many, or as a class for expanded clones.

abundance	len	v_gene	j_gene	CDR3aa
once	17	TRBV4-2	TRBJ2-3	CASSPSATAPSTDTQYF
-	15	TRBV9	TRBJ1-5	CASSAAGGQSQPQHF
-	15	TRBV2	TRBJ1-6	CASSEGWGNNSPLHF
-	14	TRBV29-1	TRBJ1-5	CSVVTDSSNQPQHF
-	20	TRBV4-1	TRBJ2-3	CASSHTLRGGGVISTDTQYF
once	14	TRBV27	TRBJ1-5	CASREGAARQPQHF
-	16	TRBV10-2	TRBJ2-3	CAGTESGGTPTDTQYF
-	18	TRBV24-1	TRBJ2-3	CATSDLGAGDIFTDTQYF
-	18	TRBV24-1	TRBJ2-3	CATSDLSGGPDYADTQYF
-	11	TRBV20-1	TRBJ2-1	CSARPASEQFF
-	11	TRBV28	TRBJ1-5	CASSLNQPQHF
-	15	TRBV6-2/TRBV6-3	TRBJ1-5	CASSYSAGANQPQHF
-	18	TRBV24-1	TRBJ2-2	CATSEKVPGQVDTGELFF
-	14	TRBV5-4	TRBJ1-1	CASSLDQGDTEAFF
once	16	TRBV27	TRBJ1-6	CASSLSQSSYNSPLHF
-	14	TRBV14	TRBJ1-6	CASSQQGWNSPLHF
-	15	TRBV5-1	TRBJ1-3	CASSLDRSSGNTIYF
few	15	TRBV7-6	TRBJ2-1	CASRPRQAANNEQFF
few	16	TRBV5-4	TRBJ2-1	CASISDPGLANNEQFF
few	13	TRBV7-2	TRBJ1-6	CASSLQGFSPLHF
-	13	TRBV30	TRBJ1-2	CAWSGQPNYGYTF
-	15	TRBV9	TRBJ2-1	CASSVQSQGFTEQFF
-	16	TRBV4-3	TRBJ2-5	CASSQVSRGPAAAQYF
-	17	TRBV24-1	TRBJ2-5	CATSDSSWDRGQETQYF
-	14	TRBV3-1/TRBV3-2	TRBJ2-5	CASLRDYDAKTQYF
once	19	TRBV24-1	TRBJ1-1	CATSGATGTGGLMNTEAFF
-	16	TRBV5-1	TRBJ2-3	CASSLGGLSSTDTQYF
once	13	TRBV6-5	TRBJ1-1	CASSYYQGAEAFF
few	16	TRBV5-1	TRBJ2-1	CASSREGTGSTNEQFF
-	15	TRBV4-3	TRBJ1-1	CASSQVGTGNTEAFF
-	13	TRBV2	TRBJ1-1	CAGLLDINTEAFF
-	15	TRBV6-5	TRBJ1-4	CASSHRTRLGEKLFF
-	14	TRBV6-5	TRBJ1-6	CASSRSSYNSPLHF
-	14	TRBV7-2	TRBJ1-4	CASSPGVTNEKLFF
few	13	TRBV6-5	TRBJ1-5	CASRGSGNQPQHF
-	16	TRBV7-9	TRBJ1-5	CASSLGAGGKYQPQHF
-	13	TRBV29-1	TRBJ2-5	CSVTGQSQETQYF
few	16	TRBV18	TRBJ1-1	CASSPGYRGRDTEAFF
-	15	TRBV27	TRBJ2-6	CASGKTSSGANVLTF
-	17	TRBV5-1	TRBJ2-1	CASSPGLAGATYNEQFF
-	14	TRBV6-5	TRBJ1-2	CASRGQGGVYGYTF
-	15	TRBV11-3	TRBJ2-1	CASSLDAQRGNEQFF
-	15	TRBV18	TRBJ1-2	CASSPVTGSDYGYTF
-	14	TRBV6-6	TRBJ2-2	CASSYNRGGGELFF
once	17	TRBV24-1	TRBJ2-1	CATSDSRGQGANNEQFF
-	14	TRBV5-1	TRBJ2-3	CASNRGLGTDTQYF
-	15	TRBV12-5	TRBJ1-2	CASGSPSGTGGFYTF
-	15	TRBV5-4	TRBJ1-2	CASSFTPWDNYGYTF
-	13	TRBV3-1/TRBV3-2	TRBJ2-5	CASSQLVEETQYF
few	13	TRBV14	TRBJ1-6	CASSRLMNSPLHF
-	14	TRBV4-1	TRBJ2-5	CASSRDRAQETQYF
-	15	TRBV18	TRBJ1-5	CASSRGRDGNQPQHF
-	16	TRBV9	TRBJ2-1	CASSPQVAGGYNEQFF
-	16	TRBV5-1	TRBJ2-6	CASSLDRSSGANVLTF
-	16	TRBV2	TRBJ2-1	CASSVGPGQGYNEQFF
-	17	TRBV7-2	TRBJ2-3	CASSLKGPLRGTDTQYF
-	13	TRBV5-4	TRBJ1-2	CASSLGGAYGYTF
few	17	TRBV19	TRBJ2-1	CASRIISGQGRYNEQFF
-	13	TRBV30	TRBJ1-4	CAWSVLGGEKLFF